The present entry profiles one TCR beta chain with its context. Antigen unknown. Treatment specified: some 19 received Ad26.COV2.S at low or high dose, single or two shots; 5 received placebo; per-sample allocation not given. The samples date from day 63 after the first vaccine or placebo injection. The study used a vaccine consisting of an Ad26 vector that expressed Wuhan-strain SARS-CoV-2 spike. This specimen comes from a study of Ad26.COV2.S vaccination and SARS-CoV-2 variants. At the level of the study: Donor was assigned to the Ad26.COV2.S arm of trial COV1001. Once or twice, 56 days apart, Ad26.COV2.S was delivered intramuscularly. Study-level points and caveats: Participants in the vaccine arm had higher spike-specific TCR breadth; placebo recipients had lower.

Trimming shortened V by 6 bases and J by 5 bases, and 12 bases separated the two germline ends. This CDR3 has 13 amino acids. The repertoire was sequenced with immunoSEQ multiplex PCR; TCRdb's copy has only in-frame clones and lacks some. The table has some 410,000 clones, around 93% seen once. The clonotype comes from a person between 18 and 60 years old who received the Ad26.COV2.S COVID-19 vaccine or a placebo. This material consisted of peripheral blood, taken in a trial of Ad26.COV2.S vaccine versus placebo. The rearrangement links TRBV12-3 or TRBV12-4 to TRBJ2-3, with a weak D call TRBD2 (5 bases). DNA of the CDR3: TGTGCCAGCAGACGGGTGGGGAGAGATACGCAGTATTTT. Amino acids: CASRRVGRDTQYF.